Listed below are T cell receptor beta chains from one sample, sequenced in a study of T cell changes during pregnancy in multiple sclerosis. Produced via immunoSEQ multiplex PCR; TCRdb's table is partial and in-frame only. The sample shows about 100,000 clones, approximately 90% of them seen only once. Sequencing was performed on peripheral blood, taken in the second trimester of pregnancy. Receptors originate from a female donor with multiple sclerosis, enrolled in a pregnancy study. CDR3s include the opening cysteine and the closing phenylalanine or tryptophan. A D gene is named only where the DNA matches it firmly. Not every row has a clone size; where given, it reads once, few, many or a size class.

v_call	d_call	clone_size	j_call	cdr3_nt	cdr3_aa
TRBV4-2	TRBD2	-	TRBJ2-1	TGTGCCAGCAGCCAAGACCCCCCCGGGGGGGGTCGGAATGAGCAGTTCTTC	CASSQDPPGGGRNEQFF
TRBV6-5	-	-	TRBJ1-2	TGTGCCAGCACCGCGGACAGAAACTATGGCTACACCTTC	CASTADRNYGYTF
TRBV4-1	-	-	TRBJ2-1	TGCGCCAGCAGGGACAGCTCCTACAATGAGCAGTTCTTC	CASRDSSYNEQFF
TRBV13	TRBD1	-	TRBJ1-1	TGTGCCAGCAGCTTGGACAGGGCAGATGGGTCCAATTTATTT	CASSLDRADGSNLF
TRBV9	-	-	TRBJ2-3	TGTGCCAGCAGCGTAGAGGTCGGCCCGACAAGTGGAGATACGCAGTATTTT	CASSVEVGPTSGDTQYF
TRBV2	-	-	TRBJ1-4	TGTGCCAGCAGGTTACAGACGGGGTACGGTGAAAAACTGTTTTTT	CASRLQTGYGEKLFF
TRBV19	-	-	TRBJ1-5	TGTGCCAGTAGTATCTCGGGGGATGGCAATCAGCCCCAGCATTTT	CASSISGDGNQPQHF
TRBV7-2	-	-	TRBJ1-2	TGTGCCAGCAGCTTGGCTGGGGAGGATGGCTACACCTTC	CASSLAGEDGYTF
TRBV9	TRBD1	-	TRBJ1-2	TGTGCCAGCAGCCCCAGGGGACAGGGCGTTTCGTACTATGGCTACACCTTC	CASSPRGQGVSYYGYTF
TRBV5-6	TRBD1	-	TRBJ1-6	TGTGCCAGCAGTCGGGACAGGGGGAGCTCCTATAATTCACCCCTCCACTTT	CASSRDRGSSYNSPLHF
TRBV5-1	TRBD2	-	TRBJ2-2	TGCGCCAGCAGCCCCCCGAGGCCCTTATTAGGACTAGCGGGAGTGAACACCGGGGAGCTGTTTTTT	CASSPPRPLLGLAGVNTGELFF
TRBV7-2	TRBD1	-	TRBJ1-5	TGTGCCAGCACCCTCACAGGGGTCCATCAGCCCCAGCATTTT	CASTLTGVHQPQHF
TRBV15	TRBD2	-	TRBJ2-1	TGTGCCACCAGCAGAGAGATGGCGGCGGGAGGGGGTGAGCAGTTCTTC	CATSREMAAGGGEQFF
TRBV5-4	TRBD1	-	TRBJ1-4	TGTGCCAGCAGCTTGGCCCCAGGGGGCATGACTAATGAAAAACTGTTTTTT	CASSLAPGGMTNEKLFF
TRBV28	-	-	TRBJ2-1	TGTGCCAGCAGTTTGACGAACAGCGGATGGGATGAGCAGTTCTTC	CASSLTNSGWDEQFF
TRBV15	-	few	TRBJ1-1	TGTGCCACCAGCCTGTCCAGGAACACTGAAGCTTTCTTT	CATSLSRNTEAFF
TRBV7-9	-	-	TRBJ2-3	TGTGCCAGCAGCCGGGGGCAGGGGGGCACAGATACGCAGTATTTT	CASSRGQGGTDTQYF
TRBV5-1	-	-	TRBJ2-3	TGCGCCAGCATAAGTCCTGCGGGGCCAGATACGCAGTATTTT	CASISPAGPDTQYF
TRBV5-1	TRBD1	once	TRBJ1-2	TGCGCCAGCAGCTTGGAGGCAGGGGGCGCGGGCTACACCTTC	CASSLEAGGAGYTF
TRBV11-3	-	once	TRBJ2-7	TGTGCCAGCAGCTCCGGACAGAGCTACGAGCAGTACTTC	CASSSGQSYEQYF
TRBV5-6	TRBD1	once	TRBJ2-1	TGTGCCAGCATCTATGGGACAGCCTCCTACTCCTACAATGAGCAGTTCTTC	CASIYGTASYSYNEQFF
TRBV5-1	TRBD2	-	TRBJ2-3	TGCGCCAGCAGCTCCATTACTAGCGGGGGGGCCGCAGATACGCAGTATTTT	CASSSITSGGAADTQYF
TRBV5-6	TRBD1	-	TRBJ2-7	TGTGCCAGCACCAAGGACAGGGGCTACGAGCAGTACTTC	CASTKDRGYEQYF
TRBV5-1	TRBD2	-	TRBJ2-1	TGCGCCAGCAGCTTGGAAGCTAGCGGGACTGAGCAGTTCTTC	CASSLEASGTEQFF
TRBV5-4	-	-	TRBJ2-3	TGTGCCAGCAGCTATTCCTACGGGGAAAAAACAGATACGCAGTATTTT	CASSYSYGEKTDTQYF
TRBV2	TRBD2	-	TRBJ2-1	TGTGCCAGCAAGCGCTGGACTAGTTATAGCTCCTACAATGAGCAGTTCTTC	CASKRWTSYSSYNEQFF